This T cell receptor beta chain was found in a study of blood T cell repertoires in COVID-19. Turning to the study itself: Acute and convalescent COVID-19 specimens originated in the United States, Italy and Spain. PBMCs, B-cell-depleted T cells, or T cells provided the cDNA or gDNA that made up the material.

Under the authors' procedure: The assay estimated nucleated cells by amplifying reference gene primers. Only in-frame clones appear in the TCRdb table, and some are missing; sequencing was by immunoSEQ multiplex PCR. V and J calls and clone size follow that table, whereas D and trimming were derived from the DNA. This sample has some 88,000 clones, with more than 70% found just once. Germline CDR1 and CDR2: SQVTM and ANQGSEA. The CDR3 is 14 residues long. Trimming shortened V by 5 bases and J by 2 bases, and 12 bases separated the two germline ends. The sample taken for sequencing was peripheral blood. V usage is TRBV29-1 and J usage is TRBJ2-2; D is undetermined. This TCR came from a woman between 70 and 85 years old with acute or convalescent COVID-19. The CDR3 is CSVSSNQNTGELFF. The CDR3 DNA reads TGCAGCGTTTCAAGCAACCAAAACACCGGGGAGCTGTTTTTT.